The clone carrying this TCR beta chain was counted between two and nine times. Its antigen remains unidentified. These data belong to a study of beta chain features in type 1 diabetes. The wider study: In all, about 100,000,000 sorted cells from all samples were analyzed. Whole-study findings and limits: Although PCR might favor shorter templates, it would do so equally in patients and controls. The naive, central memory and Treg TCRB repertoires of patients appeared to be more similar to one another than those of healthy donors.

What was sequenced were expressed TCRB transcripts, since all of the isolated RNA had been reverse transcribed. Profiling relied on immunoSEQ multiplex PCR, and the TCRdb table lists in-frame clones only, not all of them. The sample lists 860,000 or so clones; 15% to 20% were seen once. CDR3 length equals 14 residues. Germline V gives CDR1 SGHTA, CDR2 FQGNSA. Trimming left V 2 bases short and J 6 bases short, with 14 bases between. The chain uses TRBV7-2 and TRBJ2-7; tentatively, D is TRBD1 or TRBD2 (5 bases each). The receptor was isolated from a woman aged 18-29 years in good health. Sequencing used naive CD4+ T cells from blood. In DNA, the CDR3 is TGTGCCAGCAGCTTACGCCGAGGGGAAACCGAGCAGTACTTC. Encoded protein: CASSLRRGETEQYF.